The entry below gives a single TCR beta chain sequence along with its context. This clonotype was found many times. What this receptor recognizes is not known. No base quality information exists; no much larger clone differs at one position. The data were produced on an Illumina NovaSeq 6000. TCRalpha and TCRbeta cDNA libraries were constructed by 5'RACE with constant-segment primers, with sample barcodes and unique molecular identifiers being introduced. RNA was extracted from every sample with Trizol reagent. The libraries were amplified in two PCR steps, and the second step added a second sample barcode and Illumina TruSeq adapters. The libraries were sequenced on an Illumina NovaSeq using 2 x 150 bp paired-end reads. Regarding the original processing steps: With migec v1.2.7, reads were demultiplexed and then collapsed into UMI-guided consensus sequences. Using mixcr v2.1.11, UMI consensuses were aligned to TRA and TRB V and J templates and then assembled into clonotypes. Clonotypes were classified as expanded or contracted when called significant by both edgeR and NoisET, with noise models trained on biological replicates. edgeR calls used a false discovery rate-adjusted p below 0.01 and a log2 fold-change threshold of 1. As an exploratory analysis of dynamics, max-normalized trajectories of the 1000 most abundant clonotypes were examined with PCA combined with hierarchical clustering. Separately sequenced CD4+ and CD8+ repertoires were used to assign the CD4 or CD8 phenotype of responding clones. TCRdb's own reprocessing of the public reads used fastp at Q25 and MiXCR and kept productive beta chains. Merged by CDR3 protein, the rows form single entries marked with the most common genes and DNA. These V and J calls are TCRdb output, not the study's own analysis. The sample has 530,000 or so distinct CDR3 sequences on record, roughly 17% of them singletons. Of the sample, roughly 7.7% is held by the ten largest clones.

This entry comes from a study of T-cell memory formation after mild COVID-19 (dated by TCRdb to 2020 to 2023). The study in broad terms: Most TCR sequence clusters were specific to one of the two donors. T-cell clones expanding and contracting after mild COVID-19 in a couple of donors were tracked by longitudinal TCRalpha and TCRbeta repertoire sequencing. The cohort comprised two young, previously healthy adult volunteers, one female and one male.

PBMCs were isolated by Ficoll-Paque density gradient centrifugation. Trimming leaves V shorter by 6 bases and J shorter by 5 bases, with the junction holding 11 bases beyond the gene matches. From the cysteine up to the phenylalanine, the CDR3 has a length of 15 residues. Here the CDR3 DNA is all that survives: 45 bases in frame from base 1. General study outcomes and caveats: Clones that contracted from day 15 to 85 showed balanced CD4/CD8 phenotypes, whereas a second wave of clones that expanded from day 15 to 37 leaned towards CD4+. Whether the second-wave clones peaking on day 37 were SARS-CoV-2 specific was not confirmed. Only two mild cases were covered by the study, and larger cohorts that include severe cases with pre-infection samples were considered necessary. Contracting CD4+ clones turned up mainly in the CM and EM memory subsets, whereas EMRA was where CD8+ clones were enriched. Some responding clones were found in pre-infection memory, which suggests that pre-existing cross-reactive memory T cells took part in the SARS-CoV-2 response.

The receptor chain draws on TRBV12-3 or TRBV12-4 and TRBJ2-5, and 8 junctional nucleotides match TRBD1. Sequenced: PBMCs or a T cell subset sorted from them (not recorded which). The source is an adult woman who had mild COVID-19 (a few samples of this study predate the infection). The sample titles of this study are shuffled in the database, so cell type and time point are left out; the donor was told from shared clones. The DNA sequence is as follows: TGTGCCAGCAGACTGGTTGTGGACAGGGCGGAGACCCAGTACTTC. Its protein reads: CASRLVVDRAETQYF.